The present entry profiles one T cell receptor (beta chain) with its context. Via MiXCR, TCRdb re-called the RT-PCR reads, giving one row per CDR3 protein. Of about 400,000 distinct CDR3 sequences listed, 16% are singletons. Germline-derived CDR1 and CDR2 are SGDLS and YYNGEE. CDR3 length equals 17 residues. V gave up 1 base and J gave up 0 bases; unmatched junction bases: 4. The sample belongs to a study of patients and donors after allogeneic stem cell transplantation. Sequencing was performed on blood, either unsorted or a sorted T cell fraction (not recorded which). The chain joins TRBV9 to TRBJ2-1, with TRBD2 matching over 10 bases. The sequence was collected from a human donor who was either an allogeneic HSCT recipient or a stem cell or donor lymphocyte infusion donor (not recorded which). It is not recorded whose cells these are; they may come from a transplant donor. The CDR3 here is CASSVLAGGFSYNEQFF. CDR3 bases: TGTGCCAGCAGCGTATTAGCGGGAGGTTTCTCCTACAATGAGCAGTTCTTC.